These T cell receptor beta chains were read from a single sample in a study of beta chain features in type 1 diabetes. The data were produced by immunoSEQ multiplex PCR, yet TCRdb's version contains in-frame clones alone and is incomplete. The sample shows under 900,000 clones, 17% of them seen only once. The specimen was naive CD4+ T cells from blood. The receptors stem from a woman between 18 and 29 years old in good health. The conserved cysteine and the conserved F or W are not part of the CDR3 here.

cdr3_aa: SVEVRGLASTGELF
v_call: TRBV29-1
j_call: TRBJ2-2

cdr3_aa: ASSYRSGGEQF
v_call: TRBV6-5
j_call: TRBJ2-1

cdr3_aa: ASSSLHGDVYGYT
v_call: TRBV11-2
j_call: TRBJ1-2

cdr3_aa: ASSLRTGEYGYT
v_call: TRBV18
j_call: TRBJ1-2

cdr3_aa: ASSETVQTVESLY
v_call: TRBV2
j_call: TRBJ2-5

cdr3_aa: ASSYLTSGSKGEQF
v_call: TRBV6-5
j_call: TRBJ2-1

cdr3_aa: ASSLDIGAREKLF
v_call: TRBV7-9
j_call: TRBJ1-4

cdr3_aa: ASSPNFQRTDTQY
v_call: TRBV18
j_call: TRBJ2-3

cdr3_aa: ASTSLSGNEQF
v_call: TRBV27
j_call: TRBJ2-1

cdr3_aa: ASSLVGPANTEAF
v_call: TRBV7-2
j_call: TRBJ1-1

cdr3_aa: ASSVTGTVSYNEQF
v_call: TRBV9
j_call: TRBJ2-1

cdr3_aa: ASSLEAGVYEQY
v_call: TRBV7-2
j_call: TRBJ2-7

cdr3_aa: ASSLESSGRRQETQY
v_call: TRBV5-6
j_call: TRBJ2-5

cdr3_aa: ASSLILNTGELF
v_call: TRBV7-2
j_call: TRBJ2-2

cdr3_aa: ASSLTGTTRDTQY
v_call: TRBV11-2
j_call: TRBJ2-3

cdr3_aa: ASSLGGGTQY
v_call: TRBV11-2
j_call: TRBJ2-5

cdr3_aa: ASREQAGGKNIQY
v_call: TRBV19
j_call: TRBJ2-4

cdr3_aa: ATSRGAGQASYEQY
v_call: TRBV15
j_call: TRBJ2-7

cdr3_aa: ASSPRVESAEKLF
v_call: TRBV18
j_call: TRBJ1-4

cdr3_aa: ASSLLGTQNNEQF
v_call: TRBV7-9
j_call: TRBJ2-1

cdr3_aa: ASSPGPENPSTDTQY
v_call: TRBV5-4
j_call: TRBJ2-3

cdr3_aa: ASSLNRGGSVHEQF
v_call: TRBV5-6
j_call: TRBJ2-1

cdr3_aa: SALRGETQY
v_call: TRBV20-1
j_call: TRBJ2-5

cdr3_aa: ASSLQGPRAF
v_call: TRBV11-2
j_call: TRBJ1-1

cdr3_aa: ASGRPGANVLT
v_call: TRBV9
j_call: TRBJ2-6

cdr3_aa: ASSYRRDPNEKLF
v_call: TRBV6-5
j_call: TRBJ1-4

cdr3_aa: ASSLRTGGNTIY
v_call: TRBV7-9
j_call: TRBJ1-3